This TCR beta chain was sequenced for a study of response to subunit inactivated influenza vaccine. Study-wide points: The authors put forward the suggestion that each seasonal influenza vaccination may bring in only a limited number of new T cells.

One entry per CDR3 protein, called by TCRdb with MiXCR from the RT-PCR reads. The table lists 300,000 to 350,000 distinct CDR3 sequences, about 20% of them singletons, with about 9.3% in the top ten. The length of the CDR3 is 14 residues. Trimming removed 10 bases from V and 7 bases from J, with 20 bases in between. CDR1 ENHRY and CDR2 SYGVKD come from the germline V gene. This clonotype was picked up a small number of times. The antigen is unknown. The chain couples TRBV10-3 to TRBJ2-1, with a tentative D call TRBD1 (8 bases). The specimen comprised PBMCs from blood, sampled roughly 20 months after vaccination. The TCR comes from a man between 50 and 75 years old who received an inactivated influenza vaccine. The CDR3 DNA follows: TGTGCCACGCGGGAGACAGGGGTCTGGAATGAGCAGTTCTTC. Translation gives CATRETGVWNEQFF.